This is a list of T cell receptor beta chains from one sample in a study of response to subunit inactivated influenza vaccine. TCRdb analysed the RT-PCR reads with MiXCR anew, one entry per CDR3 protein. The table shows approximately 480,000 distinct CDR3 sequences, with about a tenth occurring only once. The source material was PBMCs from blood, sampled 35 to 45 days after vaccination. All receptors come from a man aged 45-65 years who received an inactivated influenza vaccine. Both conserved end residues are part of each CDR3. D genes are given only for firm matches. Not all rows give a size; the values are once, few, many and, for expanded clones, a class.

>TRBV7-2|.|.|TRBJ2-5
TGTGCCAGCAGCTTGAACGGGGGTTTGGAGACCCAGTACTTC
CASSLNGGLETQYF
>TRBV5-1|.|many|TRBJ1-1
TGCGCCAGCAGTCCCTCAGGGAACACTGAAGCTTTCTTT
CASSPSGNTEAFF
>TRBV24-1|TRBD2|few|TRBJ2-1
TGTGCCACCAGCCCAATGACTAGCGGGAGGGTGAATGAGCAGTTCTTC
CATSPMTSGRVNEQFF
>TRBV12-3/TRBV12-4|.|.|TRBJ1-1
TGTGCCAGCACGCCGGGGAGAAGGACTGAAGCTTTCTTT
CASTPGRRTEAFF
>TRBV7-8|TRBD2|.|TRBJ2-1
TGTGCCAGCAGCTTATTCGCTAGCGGGGGCTATGAGCAGTTCTTC
CASSLFASGGYEQFF
>TRBV7-8|.|.|TRBJ2-5
TGTGCCAGCAGCGTACAGGGCACGGTAGAGACCCAGTACTTC
CASSVQGTVETQYF
>TRBV29-1|.|many|TRBJ1-1
TGCAGCGTTGAGGGGCCGAACACTGAAGCTTTCTTT
CSVEGPNTEAFF
>TRBV25-1|.|.|TRBJ1-5
TGTGCCAGCAGTGAATACAGGGTTTGGCATTTT
CASSEYRVWHF
>TRBV4-1|.|.|TRBJ2-5
TGCGCCAGCAGCCAAGATTGGGATAGTAAAGAGACCCAGTACTTC
CASSQDWDSKETQYF
>TRBV5-1|TRBD1|few|TRBJ2-1
TGCGCCAGCAGCTTGGGAGGACAGGCTTACAATGAGCAGTTCTTC
CASSLGGQAYNEQFF
>TRBV20-1|TRBD2|.|TRBJ2-7
TGCAGTGCTAGAGATACAGCGGGAGGGACCTACGAGCAGTACTTC
CSARDTAGGTYEQYF
>TRBV6-1|TRBD1|few|TRBJ1-1
TGTGCCAGCAACTTAGACAGGGGCCGAATTGAAGCTTTCTTT
CASNLDRGRIEAFF
>TRBV9|.|few|TRBJ2-6
TGTGCCAGCAGCGTTGGGGGGGCGCTAGGGGCCAACGTCCTGACTTTC
CASSVGGALGANVLTF
>TRBV12-5|TRBD2|few|TRBJ2-1
TGTGCTAGTGGTTTGGTACGAGGTAGCGGGGGGGCTGTTGAGCAGTTCTTC
CASGLVRGSGGAVEQFF
>TRBV10-3|TRBD2|few|TRBJ2-3
TGTGCCATCACCCAGACACTAGCGGGAGAAGATACGCAGTATTTT
CAITQTLAGEDTQYF
>TRBV10-3|.|few|TRBJ2-4
TGTGCCATCAGTGAAGTATCAAAAAACATTCAGTACTTC
CAISEVSKNIQYF
>TRBV2|TRBD1|few|TRBJ2-1
TGTGCCAGCAGACAGGGACAGGGGGCGCGCAATGAGCAGTTCTTC
CASRQGQGARNEQFF
>TRBV12-3/TRBV12-4|TRBD2|many|TRBJ2-1
TGTGCCAGCAGTCCTAGGACTAGCGGGAGGGTCGGTGAGCAGTTCTTC
CASSPRTSGRVGEQFF
>TRBV24-1|.|.|TRBJ2-3
TGTGCCACCAGTGATTTGCAAGGGGCCGCCCCGATCGGCGCAGATACGCAGTATTTT
CATSDLQGAAPIGADTQYF
>TRBV7-8|.|few|TRBJ2-1
TGTGCCAGCAGCTTAAGGAGGGGAATATCGGGCAATGAGCAGTTCTTC
CASSLRRGISGNEQFF
>TRBV7-9|.|few|TRBJ2-5
TGTGCCAGCAGCTTCGGGGGGCGGCAAGAGACCCAGTACTTC
CASSFGGRQETQYF
>TRBV9|.|many|TRBJ1-1
TGTGCCAGCAGCGTTACGGGAGGGCACGACACTGAAGCTTTCTTT
CASSVTGGHDTEAFF
>TRBV6-5|.|many|TRBJ2-3
TGTGCCAGCAGTTACGTTAGTCCGAGGTATACGGATACGCAGTATTTT
CASSYVSPRYTDTQYF
>TRBV7-8|TRBD1|.|TRBJ2-5
TGTGCCAGCAGCTCGACAGGGTCGGGAGAGACCCAGTACTTC
CASSSTGSGETQYF
>TRBV6-1|TRBD2|.|TRBJ2-7
TGTGCCAGCAGGGAAATAGCGGGAGGCCCGGACGAGCAGTACTTC
CASREIAGGPDEQYF
>TRBV14|.|few|TRBJ2-7
TGTGCCAGCAGCTCGCTTAGGGACGAGCAGTACTTC
CASSSLRDEQYF